Following are 6 T cell receptor beta chains from one sample sequenced in a study of OX40 agonist ivuxolimab in advanced cancers. TCRdb's copy holds only in-frame clones and misses some; the assay was immunoSEQ multiplex PCR. The repertoire consists of 150,000 to 180,000 clones, with roughly 94% occurring once and the leading ten covering under 0.4%. The sequences come from CD4+ or CD8+ T cells sorted from blood, collected in a trial of the OX40 agonist ivuxolimab. The receptors shown here come from an adult with an advanced solid tumor such as melanoma, head and neck, liver or kidney cancer.

Only one count was recorded for this clone. The rearrangement joins TRBV28 to TRBJ2-2; no firm D call. The CDR3 sequence is 12 residues long. Germline V gene data show CDR1 as MDHEN and CDR2 as SYDVKM. Trimming removed 4 bases from V and 3 bases from J, with 3 bases in between. In nucleotides, the CDR3 is TGTGCCAGCAGTTCGGACACCGGGGAGCTGTTTTTT. Amino acids: CASSSDTGELFF.

The V call is TRBV19, the J call TRBJ1-1; the D is unclear. The CDR3 length is 13 residues. Deletions cut 2 bases from V and 5 bases from J, with 9 bases between. Germline CDR1 is LNHDA and CDR2 is SQIVND (reference sequence). The CDR3 coding sequence is TGTGCCAGTAGTATAACGGGAGTAACTGAAGCTTTCTTT. Amino acids: CASSITGVTEAFF.

The chain couples TRBV5-1 to TRBJ2-7; tentative D call: TRBD1 (5 bases). This CDR3 is built from 16 residues. Trimming cost V 0 bases and J 2 bases, with 15 bases left between them. From germline, CDR1 is SGHRS and CDR2 YFSETQ. DNA of the CDR3: TGCGCCAGCAGCTTGGACCTAGGGGCAGGAACCTACGAGCAGTACTTC. Residues: CASSLDLGAGTYEQYF. Based on the CDR3 plus reference TRBV5-1 and TRBJ2-7, the full variable domain is KAGVTQTPRYLIKTRGQQVTLSCSPISGHRSVSWYQQTPGQGLQFLFEYFSETQRNKGNFPGRFSGRQFSNSRSEMNVSTLELGDSALYLCASSLDLGAGTYEQYFGPGTRLTVT.

The chain combines TRBV18 with TRBJ2-2; D is undetermined. Germline CDR1 reads KGHSH; CDR2 reads LQKENI. This CDR3 is 15 amino acids long. Trimming took off 3 bases at V and 0 bases at J, with 8 bases between the two ends. The CDR3: CASSPLGANTGELFF. The CDR3 DNA reads as TGTGCCAGCTCACCTCTTGGGGCGAACACCGGGGAGCTGTTTTTT.

The CDR3 here is CASTDSNYGYTF. CDR3 nucleotide sequence: TGTGCCAGCACGGACAGTAACTATGGCTACACCTTC. The rearrangement joins TRBV6-1 to TRBJ1-2; tentatively, D is TRBD1 (6 bases). V was trimmed by 7 bases and J by 1 base, leaving 7 bases between them. The CDR3 runs 12 residues. Germline V gene sequence: CDR1 MNHNS, CDR2 SASEGT.

V usage is TRBV6-5 and J usage is TRBJ1-2, with 12 bases identical to TRBD1. This CDR3 is 13 amino acids long. Germline values: CDR1 MNHEY, CDR2 SVGAGI. V was clipped by 10 bases and J by 8 bases; unmatched bases: 8. In DNA form, the CDR3 reads TGTGCCACATCCGGGACAGGGGGCAGAGGCTACACCTTC. Translating gives CATSGTGGRGYTF.